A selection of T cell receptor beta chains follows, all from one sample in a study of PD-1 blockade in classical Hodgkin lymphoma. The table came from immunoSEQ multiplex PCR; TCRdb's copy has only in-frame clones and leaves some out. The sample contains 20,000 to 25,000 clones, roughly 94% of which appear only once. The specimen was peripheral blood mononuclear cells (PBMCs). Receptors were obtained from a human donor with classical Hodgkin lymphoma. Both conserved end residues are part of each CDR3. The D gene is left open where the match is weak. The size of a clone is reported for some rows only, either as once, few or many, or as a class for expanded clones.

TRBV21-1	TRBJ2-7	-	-	CASSNRAGGQYEQYF	TGTGCCAGCAGCAATCGGGCAGGGGGCCAATACGAGCAGTACTTC
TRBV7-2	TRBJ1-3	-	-	CASSLVGSGNTIYF	TGTGCCAGCAGCTTAGTAGGCTCTGGAAACACCATATATTTT
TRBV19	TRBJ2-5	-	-	CASSIAGKAEETQYF	TGTGCCAGTAGTATAGCGGGAAAAGCGGAGGAGACCCAGTACTTC
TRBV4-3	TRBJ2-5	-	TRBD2	CASSQLAGGKTQYF	TGCGCCAGCAGCCAGCTAGCGGGGGGAAAGACCCAGTACTTC
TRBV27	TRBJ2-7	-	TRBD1	CASGSLGQPYEQYF	TGTGCCAGCGGTAGCTTGGGACAGCCCTACGAGCAGTACTTC
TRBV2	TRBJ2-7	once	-	CASRPPAGYEQYF	TGTGCCAGCAGGCCTCCGGCCGGGTACGAGCAGTACTTC
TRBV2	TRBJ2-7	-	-	CASISGAYVPYEQYF	TGTGCCAGCATCTCGGGGGCATATGTCCCCTACGAGCAGTACTTC
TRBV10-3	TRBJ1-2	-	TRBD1	CAISEEGQGAHGYTF	TGTGCCATCAGTGAGGAGGGACAGGGGGCGCATGGCTACACCTTC
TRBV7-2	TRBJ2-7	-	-	CASSLGTIYEQYF	TGTGCCAGCAGCTTAGGGACTATTTACGAGCAGTACTTC
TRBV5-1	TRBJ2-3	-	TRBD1	CASSTGAAKKTDTQYF	TGCGCCAGCAGTACAGGGGCTGCCAAAAAAACAGATACGCAGTATTTT
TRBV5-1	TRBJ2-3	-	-	CASSVAASTDTQYF	TGCGCCAGCAGTGTAGCGGCTAGCACAGATACGCAGTATTTT
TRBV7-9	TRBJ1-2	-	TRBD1	CASSSQGGDGYTF	TGTGCCAGCAGCTCCCAGGGGGGGGATGGCTACACCTTC
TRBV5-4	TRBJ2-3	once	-	CASSLFTRSITDTQYF	TGTGCCAGCAGCTTGTTTACCCGATCCATCACAGATACGCAGTATTTT
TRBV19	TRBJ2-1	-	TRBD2	CASSHLGAGVDQSTYNEQFF	TGTGCCAGTAGCCACCTCGGTGCGGGAGTAGACCAGAGCACCTACAATGAGCAGTTCTTC
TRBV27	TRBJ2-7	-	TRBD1	CASSFHRGSYEQYF	TGTGCCAGCAGTTTTCACAGGGGGTCCTACGAGCAGTACTTC
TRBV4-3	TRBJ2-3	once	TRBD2	CASSHDRLAKRDTQYF	TGCGCCAGCAGCCACGATCGACTAGCAAAGAGGGATACGCAGTATTTT
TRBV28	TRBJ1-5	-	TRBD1	CASSIQGPNQPQHF	TGTGCCAGCAGCATACAGGGGCCCAATCAGCCCCAGCATTTT
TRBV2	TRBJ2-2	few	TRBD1	CASSIDRGGPNTGELFF	TGTGCCAGCAGCATAGACAGGGGAGGACCGAACACCGGGGAGCTGTTTTTT
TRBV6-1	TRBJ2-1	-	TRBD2	CASSEVVSPYVAGNNEQFF	TGTGCCAGCAGTGAAGTGGTGTCCCCATATGTAGCGGGGAACAATGAGCAGTTCTTC
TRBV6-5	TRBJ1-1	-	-	CASSTGTEAFF	TGTGCCAGCAGCACGGGGACTGAAGCTTTCTTT
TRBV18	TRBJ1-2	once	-	CASSSRGSGYTF	TGTGCCAGCTCTTCCCGGGGAAGCGGCTACACCTTC
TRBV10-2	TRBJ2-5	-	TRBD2	CASSRLAGGPVETQYF	TGCGCCAGCAGTCGACTAGCGGGAGGGCCAGTGGAGACCCAGTACTTC
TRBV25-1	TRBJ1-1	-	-	CASSNLGATEAFF	TGTGCCAGCAGTAACTTAGGGGCCACTGAAGCTTTCTTT
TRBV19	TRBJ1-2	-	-	CASTSRGLGGYTF	TGTGCCAGTACCAGCCGGGGATTGGGTGGCTACACCTTC
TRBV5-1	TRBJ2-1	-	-	CASATGSSTYNEQFF	TGCGCCAGCGCAACAGGATCCTCAACCTACAATGAGCAGTTCTTC
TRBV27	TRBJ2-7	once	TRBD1	CASSLTGQGGEQYF	TGTGCCAGCAGTCTGACCGGACAGGGGGGCGAGCAGTACTTC
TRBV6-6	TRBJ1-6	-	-	CASSNLDSPLHF	TGTGCCAGCAGTAACCTTGATTCACCCCTCCACTTT
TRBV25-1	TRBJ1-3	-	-	CATSVSGNTIYF	TGTGCCACCTCGGTTTCTGGAAACACCATATATTTT
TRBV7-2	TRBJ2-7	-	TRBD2	CASSLAGGATEQYF	TGTGCCAGCAGCTTAGCGGGAGGGGCAACCGAGCAGTACTTC
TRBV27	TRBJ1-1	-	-	CASRNAGHTNTEAFF	TGTGCCAGCAGGAACGCGGGACACACGAACACTGAAGCTTTCTTT
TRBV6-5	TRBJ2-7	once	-	CASSYSSGTYGEQYF	TGTGCCAGCAGTTACTCTTCGGGGACCTACGGTGAGCAGTACTTC
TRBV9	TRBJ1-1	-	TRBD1	CASSAGTGGATEAFF	TGTGCCAGCAGCGCCGGGACAGGGGGCGCGACTGAAGCTTTCTTT
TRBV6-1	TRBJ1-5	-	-	CASSARPWLFSNQPQHF	TGTGCCAGCAGTGCCCGGCCCTGGCTCTTTAGCAATCAGCCCCAGCATTTT
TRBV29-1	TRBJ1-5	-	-	CSVMGHQQYSNQPQHF	TGCAGCGTTATGGGACACCAGCAGTATAGCAATCAGCCCCAGCATTTT
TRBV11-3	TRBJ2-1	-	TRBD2	CASSLGASGSKNEQFF	TGTGCCAGCAGCTTAGGCGCTAGCGGGAGTAAGAATGAGCAGTTCTTC
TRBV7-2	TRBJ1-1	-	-	CASSLGGGDTEAFF	TGTGCCAGCAGCCTTGGGGGGGGAGACACTGAAGCTTTCTTT
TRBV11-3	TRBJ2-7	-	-	CASSLGRASYEQYF	TGTGCCAGCAGCTTAGGTAGGGCTTCATACGAGCAGTACTTC
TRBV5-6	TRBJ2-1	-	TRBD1	CASSLAGQGTHLEQFF	TGTGCCAGCAGCTTGGCCGGACAGGGGACCCACCTTGAGCAGTTCTTC
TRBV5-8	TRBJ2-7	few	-	CASSDLGGGRSYEQYF	TGTGCCAGCAGCGACCTAGGGGGGGGCCGTTCCTACGAGCAGTACTTC
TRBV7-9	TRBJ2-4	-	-	CASSLPLGAAAKNIQYF	TGTGCCAGCAGCTTACCTCTAGGAGCGGCGGCCAAAAACATTCAGTACTTC
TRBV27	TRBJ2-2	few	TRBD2	CASSATSGRVGELFF	TGTGCCAGCAGTGCGACTAGCGGGAGGGTGGGGGAGCTGTTTTTT